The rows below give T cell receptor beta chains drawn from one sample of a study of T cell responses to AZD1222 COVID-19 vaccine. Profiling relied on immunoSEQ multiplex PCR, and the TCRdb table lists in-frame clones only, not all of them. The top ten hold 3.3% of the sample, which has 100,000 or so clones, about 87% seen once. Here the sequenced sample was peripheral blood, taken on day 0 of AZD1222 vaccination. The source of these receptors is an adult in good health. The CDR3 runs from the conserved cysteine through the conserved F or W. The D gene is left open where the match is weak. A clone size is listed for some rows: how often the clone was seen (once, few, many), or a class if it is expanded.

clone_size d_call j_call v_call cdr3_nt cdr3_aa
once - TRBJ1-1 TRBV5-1 TGCGCCAGCAGCAGGGGGACGGTGAACACTGAAGCTTTCTTT CASSRGTVNTEAFF
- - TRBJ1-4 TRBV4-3 TGCGCCAGCAGCCCAGCTAGGGGCCGGGGGGAAAAACTGTTTTTT CASSPARGRGEKLFF
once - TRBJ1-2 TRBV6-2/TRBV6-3 TGTGCCAGCAGTGTGGGAACAGGTTCGAGCCTCTATGGCTACACCTTC CASSVGTGSSLYGYTF
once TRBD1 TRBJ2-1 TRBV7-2 TGTGCCAGCAGCACCCGGACAGGGGTCTCCTACAATGAGCAGTTCTTC CASSTRTGVSYNEQFF
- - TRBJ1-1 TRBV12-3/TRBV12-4 TGTGCCAGCCGGGTTGGGGGCACTGAAGCTTTCTTT CASRVGGTEAFF
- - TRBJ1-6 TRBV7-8 TGTGCCAGCAGCCACCCCCTAGGGAGGGGCCATTCACCCCTCCACTTT CASSHPLGRGHSPLHF
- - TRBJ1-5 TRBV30 TGTGCCTGGGACGGGGGCTCACGTCAGCCCCAGCATTTT CAWDGGSRQPQHF
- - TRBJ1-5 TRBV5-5 TGTGCCAGCAGCTTGGTCGGAGATCAGCCCCAGCATTTT CASSLVGDQPQHF
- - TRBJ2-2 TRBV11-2 TGTGCCAGCAAGCCAGCCGGGGAGCTGTTTTTT CASKPAGELFF
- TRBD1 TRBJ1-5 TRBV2 TGTGCCAGCAGTGATCCGACAGGGGCGGGGAATCAGCCCCAGCATTTT CASSDPTGAGNQPQHF
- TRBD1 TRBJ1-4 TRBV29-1 TGCAGCGTTGATCGACAGGGGGATGAAAAACTGTTTTTT CSVDRQGDEKLFF
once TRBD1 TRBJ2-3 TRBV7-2 TGTGCCAGCAGCCAACCGGGACAGACTACAGATACGCAGTATTTT CASSQPGQTTDTQYF
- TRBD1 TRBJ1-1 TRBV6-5 TGTGCCAGCAGTTACCTGGGGACAGGAAACACTGAAGCTTTCTTT CASSYLGTGNTEAFF
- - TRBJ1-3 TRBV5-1 TGCGCCAGCAGCTTTGTCGGGAGCTCTGGAAACACCATATATTTT CASSFVGSSGNTIYF
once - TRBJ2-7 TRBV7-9 TGTGCCAGCAGCCACACCCGGGGCGAGCAGTACTTC CASSHTRGEQYF
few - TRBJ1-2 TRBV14 TGTGCCAGCAGCCCTGATCGATCCTATGGCTACACCTTC CASSPDRSYGYTF
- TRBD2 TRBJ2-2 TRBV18 TGTGCCAGCTCACCACGAGAACTAGCGGCCGCCGGGGAGCTGTTTTTT CASSPRELAAAGELFF
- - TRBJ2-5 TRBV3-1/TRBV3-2 TGTGCCAGCAGCCAAGGAGCCAGCTCGGAGACCCAGTACTTC CASSQGASSETQYF
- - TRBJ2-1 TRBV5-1 TGCGCCAGCAGCTTGGGCCGCTCCAATGAGCAGTTCTTC CASSLGRSNEQFF
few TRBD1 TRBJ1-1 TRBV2 TGTGCCAGCAGAGGGGACAGGAACACTGAAGCTTTCTTT CASRGDRNTEAFF
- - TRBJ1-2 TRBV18 TGTGCCAGCTCACCACCAACCCAAGACGGAGGCTACACCTTC CASSPPTQDGGYTF